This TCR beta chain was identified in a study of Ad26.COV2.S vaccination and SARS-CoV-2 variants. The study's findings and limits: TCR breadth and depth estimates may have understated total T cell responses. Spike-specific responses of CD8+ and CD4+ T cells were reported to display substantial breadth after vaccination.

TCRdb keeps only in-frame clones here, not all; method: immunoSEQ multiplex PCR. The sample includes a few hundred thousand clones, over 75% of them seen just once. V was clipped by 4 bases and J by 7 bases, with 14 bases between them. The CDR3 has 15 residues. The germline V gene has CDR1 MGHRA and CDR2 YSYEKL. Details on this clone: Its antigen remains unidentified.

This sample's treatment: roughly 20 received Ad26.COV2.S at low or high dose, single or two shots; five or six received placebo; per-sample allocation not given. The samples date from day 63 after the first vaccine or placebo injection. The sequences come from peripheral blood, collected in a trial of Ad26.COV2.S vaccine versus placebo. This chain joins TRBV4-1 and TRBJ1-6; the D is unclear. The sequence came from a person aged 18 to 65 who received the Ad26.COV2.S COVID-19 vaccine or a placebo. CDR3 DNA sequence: TGCGCCAGCAGCCGCGACGCAGGCTTCAATTCACCCCTCCACTTT. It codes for CASSRDAGFNSPLHF.